The source of this TCR beta chain is a study of control samples from healthy donors and cancer patients. The protocol was immunoSEQ multiplex PCR, while the TCRdb copy is restricted to in-frame clones and leaves out a portion. The sample yields about 150,000 clones, 85% to 95% seen once. The table lists this clone with a count of one. The TCR was taken from a man in his fifties or sixties in good health. The sequenced sample consisted of blood.

CDR3 region: CASSVSGTNEKLFF. DNA of the CDR3: TGTGCCAGCAGCGTATCGGGGACGAATGAAAAACTGTTTTTT. The chain combines TRBV7-9 with TRBJ1-4; D is perhaps TRBD1 (5 bases). This CDR3 spans 14 amino acids. V lost 5 bases to trimming and J lost 5 bases, with 12 bases between them. Germline lookup yields CDR1 SEHNR and CDR2 FQNEAQ (reference sequence).